Each of the 3 T cell receptor beta chains below was sequenced from the same sample in a study of blood T cell repertoires in COVID-19. Using immunoSEQ multiplex PCR, the repertoire was profiled, and TCRdb retains in-frame clones only, with some absent. Found here are around 85,000 clones, 90% of them singletons; the top ten hold 4.3%. The specimen sequenced was peripheral blood. The receptors were gathered from a woman older than 75 with active or convalescent COVID-19.

This CDR3 is CASRLQGYNSPLHF. In nucleotides, the CDR3 is TGTGCCAGCAGATTACAGGGATATAATTCACCCCTCCACTTT. V gene TRBV3-1 (or the pseudogene TRBV3-2) combines with J gene TRBJ1-6; D perhaps matches TRBD1 (6 bases). CDR3 size: 14 residues. V was cut by 6 bases and J by 4 bases, with 10 bases left in between. Germline V gene sequence: CDR1 LGHDT, CDR2 YNNKEL (reference sequence).

This chain connects TRBV5-1 to TRBJ2-3; 8 positions agree with TRBD2. CDR1 is SGHRS and CDR2 is YFSETQ in the germline V gene. J gave up 5 bases and V 4 bases, and 0 bases lay outside the gene matches. CDR3 length: 12 residues. The CDR3 DNA reads TGCGCCAGCAGCCGGGAGGGAGATACGCAGTATTTT. Its translation is CASSREGDTQYF.

This clone was seen once. This chain joins TRBV6-5 and TRBJ1-5, with D perhaps matching TRBD1 (5 bases). The CDR3 is 14 residues long. Germline lookup yields CDR1 MNHEY and CDR2 SVGAGI. V was clipped by 4 bases and J by 3 bases, with 10 bases between them. The CDR3 nucleotides are TGTGCCAGCAGTTTTAAAGGGGACAATCAGCCCCAGCATTTT. This encodes CASSFKGDNQPQHF.